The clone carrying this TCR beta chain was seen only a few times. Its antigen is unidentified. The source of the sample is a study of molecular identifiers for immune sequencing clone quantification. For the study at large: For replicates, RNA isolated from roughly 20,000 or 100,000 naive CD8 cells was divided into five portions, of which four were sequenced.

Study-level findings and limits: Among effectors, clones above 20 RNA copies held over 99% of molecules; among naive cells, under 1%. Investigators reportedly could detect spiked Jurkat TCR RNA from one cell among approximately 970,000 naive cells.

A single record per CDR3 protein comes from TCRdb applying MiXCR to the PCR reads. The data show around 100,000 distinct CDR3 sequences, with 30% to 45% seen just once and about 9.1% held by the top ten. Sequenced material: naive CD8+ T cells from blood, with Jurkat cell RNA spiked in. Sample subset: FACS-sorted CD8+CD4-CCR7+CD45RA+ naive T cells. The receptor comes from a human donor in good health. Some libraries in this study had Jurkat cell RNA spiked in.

The CDR3 spells CASSPIGGNEQYF. Here the CDR3 DNA reads TGTGCCAGCAGTCCCATCGGGGGGAACGAGCAGTACTTC. The chain carries TRBV6-5 and TRBJ2-7, with 7 positions matching TRBD2. V shed 5 bases, J shed 5 bases, and the junction held 6 bases outside the gene matches. The germline gives CDR1 MNHEY, CDR2 SVGAGI. The CDR3 is 13 residues long.